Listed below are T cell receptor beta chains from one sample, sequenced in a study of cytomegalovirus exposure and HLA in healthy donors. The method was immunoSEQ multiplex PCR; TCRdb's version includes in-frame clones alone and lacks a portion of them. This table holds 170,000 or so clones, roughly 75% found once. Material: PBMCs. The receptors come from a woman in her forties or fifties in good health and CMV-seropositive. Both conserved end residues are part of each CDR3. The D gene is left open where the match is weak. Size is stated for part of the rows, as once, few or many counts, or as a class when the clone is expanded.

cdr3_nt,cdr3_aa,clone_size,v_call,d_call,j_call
TGTGCCAGCAGCCCGATCAATCGAAACAGGGACACCACCTACGAGCAGTACTTC,CASSPINRNRDTTYEQYF,NA,TRBV11-2,NA,TRBJ2-7
TGCGCCAGCAGTCAATCCGAGAGCAATCAGCCCCAGCATTTT,CASSQSESNQPQHF,NA,TRBV23-1,NA,TRBJ1-5
TGTGCCAGCAGAGCGACTAGCGGGAGGATACCAGATACGCAGTATTTT,CASRATSGRIPDTQYF,NA,TRBV11-2,TRBD2,TRBJ2-3
TGTGCCAGCAGCTTCGGGACAGTGAACACTGAAGCTTTCTTT,CASSFGTVNTEAFF,NA,TRBV13,TRBD1,TRBJ1-1
TGTGCCAGTAGTATAGCCCCCGGGGAGGGAGCAGATACGCAGTATTTT,CASSIAPGEGADTQYF,few,TRBV19,TRBD2,TRBJ2-3
TGTGCCAGCAGCCAAGCCGTGACCCGCCTAGGGGTCTACGAGCAGTACTTC,CASSQAVTRLGVYEQYF,few,TRBV14,NA,TRBJ2-7
TGTGCCAGCAGCCCTCAGGGGCACGGCTACACCTTC,CASSPQGHGYTF,NA,TRBV5-6,NA,TRBJ1-2
TGTGCCAGCAGAGGACGGGCAGGGTCGGAGACCCAGTACTTC,CASRGRAGSETQYF,NA,TRBV2,NA,TRBJ2-5
TGCAGTGCAGGGCGGGGTGGCTACACCTTC,CSAGRGGYTF,NA,TRBV20-1,NA,TRBJ1-2
TGCGCCAGCAGCCCCCTGGACACCAGCTCCTACAATGAGCAGTTCTTC,CASSPLDTSSYNEQFF,NA,TRBV4-3,NA,TRBJ2-1
TGTGCCAGCAGCTTAGCGTACCTAGCGGGGGACAATGAGCAGTTCTTC,CASSLAYLAGDNEQFF,NA,TRBV7-6,TRBD2,TRBJ2-1
TGCGCCAGCAGTGAGGTAGCGGGCCTCTACGAGCAGTACTTC,CASSEVAGLYEQYF,few,TRBV10-1,TRBD2,TRBJ2-7
TGTGCCAGTTCCCTCAACAGACAGGGGGTGAACACTGAAGCTTTCTTT,CASSLNRQGVNTEAFF,NA,TRBV19,TRBD1,TRBJ1-1
TGCAGCGCCACGGGACAGCCCCAAGAGACCCAGTACTTC,CSATGQPQETQYF,NA,TRBV29-1,TRBD1,TRBJ2-5
TGCAGCGTTGCCGGGACAGGGGTTGGAGGCTACACCTTC,CSVAGTGVGGYTF,NA,TRBV29-1,TRBD1,TRBJ1-2
TGTGCCATCAGGCCGACTAGCGGGACCTACGAGCAGTACTTC,CAIRPTSGTYEQYF,NA,TRBV10-3,TRBD2,TRBJ2-7
TGTGCCATCAGTGAGCGACAGGGGGGGAATTCACCCCTCCACTTT,CAISERQGGNSPLHF,NA,TRBV10-3,TRBD1,TRBJ1-6
TGTGCCATCAGTGGTAGGGGCTCCTACAATGAGCAGTTCTTC,CAISGRGSYNEQFF,NA,TRBV10-3,NA,TRBJ2-1
TGTGCCAGCAGCTCCGATACAATTTCCTACGAGCAGTACTTC,CASSSDTISYEQYF,NA,TRBV7-2,NA,TRBJ2-7